These 5 T cell receptor beta chains came from one sample sequenced in a study of cytomegalovirus exposure and HLA in healthy donors. The primer mix had 60 Vbeta and 13 Jbeta primers. Here immunoSEQ multiplex PCR was the method, and the copy in TCRdb shows in-frame clones only, minus some. The table shows 90,000 to 120,000 clones, with under 85% occurring only once. The sample comprised PBMCs. These receptors were obtained from a male donor in good health and CMV-seronegative.

The V gene is TRBV5-4, the J gene TRBJ2-6; D perhaps matches TRBD2 (7 bases). Germline-derived CDR1 and CDR2 are SGHNT and YYREEE (reference sequence). The CDR3 consists of 15 residues. CDR3 protein: CAGGGTGSGANVLTF. The CDR3 DNA reads TGTGCGGGCGGGGGTACAGGGTCAGGGGCCAACGTCCTGACTTTC.

This chain connects TRBV2 to TRBJ2-1; possibly TRBD2 for D (5 bases). The V and J ends lost 7 bases and 8 bases respectively, with 15 bases between them. The CDR3 runs 13 residues. Per the germline V gene, CDR1 is SNHLY and CDR2 is FYNNEI. Here the CDR3 reads CASTGRLIDEQFF. CDR3 nucleotide sequence: TGTGCCAGCACGGGGAGACTAATCGATGAGCAGTTCTTC.

The chain recombines TRBV9 with TRBJ1-4; 7 nucleotides agree with TRBD1. CDR1 SGDLS and CDR2 YYNGEE come from the germline V gene. Germline trimming cut 2 bases from V and 6 bases from J; bases unmatched to any gene: 7. The CDR3 spans 15 residues. The DNA for the CDR3 is TGTGCCAGCAGCGTGACCGGGACAGACCATGAAAAACTGTTTTTT. Residues: CASSVTGTDHEKLFF.

V and J are TRBV20-1 and TRBJ1-1; D is ambiguous. This CDR3 is built from 11 residues. Germline CDR1 reads DFQATT; CDR2 reads SNEGSKA (reference sequence). V was pared by 5 bases and J by 5 bases, with 9 bases between. As DNA, the CDR3 is TGCAGTGCTGCCCAGGAAACTGAAGCTTTCTTT. Amino acids: CSAAQETEAFF.

The chain links TRBV10-3 to TRBJ2-7; 9 bases agree with TRBD2. V lost 2 bases and J lost 6; bases outside the gene matches: 8. Germline V CDR1 and CDR2: ENHRY, SYGVKD. The CDR3 is 15 residues long. Written as DNA, the CDR3 is TGTGCCATCAGTGAGCTAGCGGGAACCCGCTCCGAGCAGTACTTC. This translates into CAISELAGTRSEQYF.